This is a list of T cell receptor beta chains from one sample in a study of CD8 T cells in ankylosing spondylitis. One entry per CDR3 protein results from TCRdb running MiXCR on the 5' RACE reads. The data contain under 850,000 distinct CDR3 sequences, around a fifth of them singletons. The sample comprised blood, either unsorted or a sorted T cell fraction (not recorded which). These receptor sequences come from a male donor with ankylosing spondylitis. Each CDR3 is given with its conserved first and last residue. Each record gives: V gene, CDR3 protein.

V gene: TRBV12-3/TRBV12-4
CDR3 protein: CASSLFGLAGGYNEQFF

V gene: TRBV12-3/TRBV12-4
CDR3 protein: CASSYRAGSNQPQHF

V gene: TRBV2
CDR3 protein: CASSSTGQGAFYGYTF

V gene: TRBV5-1
CDR3 protein: CASSLGTENYGYTF

V gene: TRBV20-1
CDR3 protein: CSARWDFTGELFF

V gene: TRBV4-3
CDR3 protein: CASSQSGSLYNEQFF

V gene: TRBV6-5
CDR3 protein: CASSYFVSFNQPQHF

V gene: TRBV10-3
CDR3 protein: CAISTTGDEQFF

V gene: TRBV7-2
CDR3 protein: CASSSRAGLEQFF

V gene: TRBV2
CDR3 protein: CASSHSTGQLSYEQYF

V gene: TRBV20-1
CDR3 protein: CSAPSKGATHNEQFF

V gene: TRBV5-1
CDR3 protein: CASSFPGGLAGYNEQFF

V gene: TRBV20-1
CDR3 protein: CSARAGTGKYYEQYF

V gene: TRBV20-1
CDR3 protein: CSAHSGRVPGGYRFDTQYF

V gene: TRBV4-1
CDR3 protein: CASSPTRGNEQFF

V gene: TRBV6-2/TRBV6-3
CDR3 protein: CASSYSWWGTTEETQYF

V gene: TRBV14
CDR3 protein: CASSQEEGLAGRYEQFF

V gene: TRBV12-3/TRBV12-4
CDR3 protein: CASSLLLVPYEQYF

V gene: TRBV11-2
CDR3 protein: CASRSRFGQGELGTQYF

V gene: TRBV3-1
CDR3 protein: CASSHRPGSSYNEQFF

V gene: TRBV20-1
CDR3 protein: CSARRAGVVQLDEQYF

V gene: TRBV5-1
CDR3 protein: CASSVDRNYEQYF

V gene: TRBV10-3
CDR3 protein: CAISDMTASNQPQHF

V gene: TRBV30
CDR3 protein: CAWSADSGGLSYNEQFF

V gene: TRBV4-3
CDR3 protein: CASSQVSGTGELFF

V gene: TRBV5-1
CDR3 protein: CASSLDRGSSPLHF

V gene: TRBV5-1
CDR3 protein: CASSSSGGATNTGELFF

V gene: TRBV9
CDR3 protein: CASSVALQGGNTIYF

V gene: TRBV11-2
CDR3 protein: CASSLVGDGELFF

V gene: TRBV11-3
CDR3 protein: CASSLGEGGSTDTQYF

V gene: TRBV20-1
CDR3 protein: CSADPGQGFDTQYF

V gene: TRBV7-2
CDR3 protein: CASSWTGVGADTQYF

V gene: TRBV6-5
CDR3 protein: CASSSGLAVRGTQYF

V gene: TRBV5-1
CDR3 protein: CASSPFGTSGETQYF

V gene: TRBV4-1
CDR3 protein: CASSQDVDAWGQRTEAFF

V gene: TRBV6-5
CDR3 protein: CASSYSWGPSSSYEQYF

V gene: TRBV29-1
CDR3 protein: CSVSGGSRQPQHF

V gene: TRBV7-3
CDR3 protein: CASIITSPGGDEYF

V gene: TRBV7-9
CDR3 protein: CASSLPAQRGDNEQFF

V gene: TRBV7-9
CDR3 protein: CASSFNNIHEQYF

V gene: TRBV19
CDR3 protein: CASMGRVGDGYTF

V gene: TRBV28
CDR3 protein: CASSLYRGPGANVLTF

V gene: TRBV27
CDR3 protein: CASSRTGREPQHF

V gene: TRBV5-1
CDR3 protein: CASSERDGTKNTEAFF